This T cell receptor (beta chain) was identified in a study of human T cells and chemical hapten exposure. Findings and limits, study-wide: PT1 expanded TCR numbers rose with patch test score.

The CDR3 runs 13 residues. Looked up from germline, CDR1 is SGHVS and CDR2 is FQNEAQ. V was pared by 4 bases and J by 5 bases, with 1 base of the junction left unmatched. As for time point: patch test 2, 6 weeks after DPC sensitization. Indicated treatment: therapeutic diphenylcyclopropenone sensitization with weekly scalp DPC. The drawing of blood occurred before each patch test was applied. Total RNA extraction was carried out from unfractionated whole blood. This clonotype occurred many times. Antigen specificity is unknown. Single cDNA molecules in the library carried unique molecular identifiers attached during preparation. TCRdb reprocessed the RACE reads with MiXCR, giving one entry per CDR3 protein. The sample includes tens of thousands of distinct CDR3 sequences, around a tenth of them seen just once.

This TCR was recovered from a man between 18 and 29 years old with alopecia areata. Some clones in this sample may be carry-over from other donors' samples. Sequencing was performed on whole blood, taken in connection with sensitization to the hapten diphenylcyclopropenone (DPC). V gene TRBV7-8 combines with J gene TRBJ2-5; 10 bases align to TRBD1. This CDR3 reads CASSSDRGETQYF. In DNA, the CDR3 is TGTGCCAGCAGCTCGGACAGGGGGGAGACCCAGTACTTC.